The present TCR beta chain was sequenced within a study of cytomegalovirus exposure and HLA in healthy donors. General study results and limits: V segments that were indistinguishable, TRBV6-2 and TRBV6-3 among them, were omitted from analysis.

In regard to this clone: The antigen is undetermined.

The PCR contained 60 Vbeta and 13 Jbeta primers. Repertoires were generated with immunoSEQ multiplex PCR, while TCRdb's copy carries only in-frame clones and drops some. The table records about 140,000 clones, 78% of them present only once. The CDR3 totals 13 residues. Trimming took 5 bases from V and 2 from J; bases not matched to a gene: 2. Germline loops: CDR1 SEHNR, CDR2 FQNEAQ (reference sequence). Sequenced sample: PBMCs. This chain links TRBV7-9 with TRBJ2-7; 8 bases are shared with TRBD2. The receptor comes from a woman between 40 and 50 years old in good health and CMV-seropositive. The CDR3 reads CASSPREAYEQYF. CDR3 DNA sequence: TGTGCCAGCAGCCCGCGGGAGGCCTACGAGCAGTACTTC.